This passage covers 17 T cell receptor beta chains from one sample sequenced in a study of T cells in Graves' hyperthyroidism and ophthalmopathy. RNA transcripts yielded amplified TCR beta CDR3 regions. HTBI primers drove first-round RT-PCR of the TCR CDR3. In TCRdb, the multiplex PCR reads were re-called with MiXCR into one record per CDR3 protein. The repertoire holds roughly 500,000 distinct CDR3 sequences, with about 45% as singletons. The specimen was peripheral blood or thyroid tissue (not recorded which). The receptor set was obtained from an adult woman with Graves' disease, either hyperthyroidism or ophthalmopathy (not recorded which).

The V gene is TRBV6-5, the J gene TRBJ1-3; unclear D gene. The germline V gene has CDR1 MNHEY and CDR2 SVGAGI. This CDR3 spans 15 amino acids. The V end was cut by 4 bases, the J end by 4 bases, with 14 bases between. CDR3: CASSSGPVWGNTIYF. CDR3 nucleotide sequence: TGTGCCAGCAGTTCGGGTCCCGTGTGGGGAAACACCATATATTTT.

This clonotype has only a few counts. The chain's CDR3 is CASSLGLEVEDSNSNQPQHF. As DNA, the CDR3 is TGTGCCAGCAGCTTAGGTCTTGAGGTGGAGGACTCTAATAGCAATCAGCCCCAGCATTTT. The chain couples TRBV11-2 to TRBJ1-5; D is unclear. CDR1 and CDR2 from the germline V gene are SGHAT and FQNNGV. The CDR3 totals 20 residues. V was trimmed by 1 base and J by 0 bases, leaving 22 bases between them.

V usage is TRBV10-3 and J usage is TRBJ2-7, with D unresolved. Trimming took 10 bases from V and 2 from J, leaving 9 bases between them. This CDR3 has 11 amino acids. Germline values: CDR1 ENHRY, CDR2 SYGVKD. CDR3: CASIRTYEQYF. CDR3 DNA sequence: TGTGCCAGCATCCGAACCTACGAGCAGTACTTC.

This clonotype was detected ten times or more. The genes are TRBV6-1 and TRBJ1-1; 9 nucleotides match TRBD1. This CDR3 region has 15 residues. V shed 1 base and J 4 bases; nucleotides not matched to a gene: 4. Per the germline V gene, CDR1 is MNHNS and CDR2 is SASEGT. The CDR3 protein is CASSEETTGGTEAFF. DNA of the CDR3: TGTGCCAGCAGTGAAGAAACGACAGGGGGCACTGAAGCTTTCTTT.

V usage is TRBV19 and J usage is TRBJ1-2; D gene uncertain. Looked up from germline, CDR1 is LNHDA and CDR2 is SQIVND (reference sequence). The CDR3 covers 22 residues. The V end lost 3 bases, the J end lost 3 bases, and 35 bases lay between the germline ends. CDR3 residues: CASSISTNHRLASYEQYYGYTF. As DNA, the CDR3 is TGTGCCAGTAGTATTTCGACGAATCATCGACTAGCATCCTACGAGCAGTACTATGGCTACACCTTC. The full variable domain, its missing parts supplied by reference TRBV19 and TRBJ1-2, is DGGITQSPKYLFRKEGQNVTLSCEQNLNHDAMYWYRQDPGQGLRLIYYSQIVNDFQKGDIAEGYSVSREKKESFPLTVTSAQKNPTAFYLCASSISTNHRLASYEQYYGYTFGSGTRLTVV.

This clonotype has ten or more counts. The gene calls are TRBV20-1 and TRBJ2-7, with TRBD2 matching over 10 bases. Per germline, CDR1 DFQATT and CDR2 SNEGSKA (reference sequence). CDR3 length equals 15 residues. After removal of 3 bases from V and 4 bases from J, the junction contained 9 bases not matched to a gene. CDR3 protein: CSASNLGLASYEQYF. The CDR3 coding sequence is TGCAGTGCTAGTAATCTGGGACTAGCGAGTTACGAGCAGTACTTC.

This clonotype occurred many times. The chain joins TRBV15 to TRBJ1-4, with a weak D call TRBD1 (5 bases). Between the trimmed V and J ends, which lost 5 bases and 10 bases, there was a span of 11 bases. The CDR3 consists of 12 residues. Per germline, CDR1 LNHNV and CDR2 YYDKDF (reference sequence). The CDR3 is CATSSLGLKLFF. CDR3 coding DNA: TGTGCCACCAGCTCACTGGGGCTAAAACTGTTTTTT. The whole variable domain, filled in from reference TRBV15 and TRBJ1-4, reads DAMVIQNPRYQVTQFGKPVTLSCSQTLNHNVMYWYQQKSSQAPKLLFHYYDKDFNNEADTPDNFQSRRPNTSFCFLDIRSPGLGDTAMYLCATSSLGLKLFFGSGTQLSVL.

This chain links TRBV10-3 with TRBJ2-7; 8 nucleotides agree with TRBD1. The assigned J gene may be wrong: the sequence end matches TRBJ2-1 better. Per the germline V gene, CDR1 is ENHRY and CDR2 is SYGVKD. The CDR3 length is 13 residues. CDR3 in amino acids: CAIRGQARDEQFF. The CDR3 coding sequence is TGTGCCATCAGGGGACAGGCCAGGGATGAGCAGTTCTTC.

A few counts support this clonotype. The V and J genes are TRBV24-1 and TRBJ1-2; no definite D call. The CDR3 has 12 amino acids. Trimming removed 2 bases at V and 4 bases at J, with 4 bases between. Germline assignment: CDR1 KGHDR and CDR2 SFDVKD. Here the CDR3 DNA reads TGTGCCACCAGTGATTCGGCCTATGGCTACACCTTC. It specifies CATSDSAYGYTF.

This CDR3 reads CASSLLGFGSGANVLTF. The CDR3 bases are TGCGCCAGCAGCTTGTTAGGGTTTGGCTCTGGGGCCAACGTCCTGACTTTC. The V and J genes are TRBV5-1 and TRBJ2-6; D not certain. The CDR3 has 17 amino acids. Germline V gene sequence: CDR1 SGHRS, CDR2 YFSETQ. Trimming pared 1 base from V and 0 bases from J, leaving 11 bases between.

The chain combines TRBV11-1 with TRBJ1-6; 9 nucleotides match TRBD1. The CDR3 length is 15 residues. CDR1 is SGHAT and CDR2 is FQDESV in the germline V gene (reference sequence). The V and J ends lost 4 bases and 9 bases, in that order; junction bases with no gene match: 7. The CDR3 DNA sequence: TGTGCCAGCAGCTCACGGGACAGGGTCCGTTCACCCCTCCACTTT. Protein product: CASSSRDRVRSPLHF.

The V gene is TRBV11-1, the J gene TRBJ1-1; D is uncertain. The CDR3 is 15 residues long. Trimming left V 1 base short and J 3 bases short, with 12 bases between. Germline V CDR1 and CDR2: SGHAT, FQDESV (reference sequence). The CDR3 region is CASSLGAGGDTEAFF. The DNA for the CDR3 is TGTGCCAGCAGCTTAGGGGCGGGCGGTGACACTGAAGCTTTCTTT.

The chain links TRBV7-3 to TRBJ2-5, with D perhaps TRBD1 or TRBD2 (7 bases each). The CDR3 consists of 19 residues. From germline, CDR1 is SGHTA and CDR2 FQGTGA. With 2 bases removed from V and 2 bases from J, the gap between germline ends came to 24 bases. This chain's CDR3 is CASSLSGGAVGDSQETQYF. As DNA, the CDR3 is TGTGCCAGCAGCTTATCTGGGGGGGCCGTCGGGGACAGTCAAGAGACCCAGTACTTC.

This clonotype showed up many times. This rearrangement joins TRBV11-2 to TRBJ2-5, with TRBD2 matching 10 bases. V trimming: 3 bases; J trimming: 1 base; junction bases outside the gene matches: 5. The CDR3 is 16 amino acids. CDR1 and CDR2 from the germline V gene are SGHAT and FQNNGV. This CDR3 is CASSFATSGPQETQYF. Written as DNA, the CDR3 is TGTGCCAGCAGCTTCGCGACTAGCGGGCCCCAAGAGACCCAGTACTTC. The full variable domain, rest sourced from reference TRBV11-2 and TRBJ2-5, is EAGVAQSPRYKIIEKRQSVAFWCNPISGHATLYWYQQILGQGPKLLIQFQNNGVVDDSQLPKDRFSAERLKGVDSTLKIQPAKLEDSAVYLCASSFATSGPQETQYFGPGTRLLVL.

This clonotype has a handful of counts. The chain employs TRBV9 and TRBJ2-3; TRBD2 might be the D (5 bases). The germline CDR1 and CDR2 sequences are SGDLS and YYNGEE. V was shortened by 4 bases and J by 6 bases, with 15 bases between the two germline ends. The CDR3 is 14 amino acids. The CDR3 sequence: CASSSSLLGDTQYF. The CDR3 nucleotides are TGTGCCAGCAGCTCCTCACTACTAGGGGATACGCAGTATTTT.

A remark on this clonotype: This clone may be a read error of a much larger clone one base away. This rearrangement joins TRBV7-9 to TRBJ2-5; the D is unclear. The V gene lost 5 bases and the J gene lost 2 bases, with 21 bases spanning the gap. The CDR3 contains 17 residues. Looked up from germline, CDR1 is SEHNR and CDR2 is FQNEAQ (reference sequence). CDR3 in DNA: TGTGCCAGCAGCCACCGGTCTCTAAGGTCCCCACAAGAGACCCAGTACTTC. Translation: CASSHRSLRSPQETQYF.

In this sample, this clonotype turned up many times. V is TRBV12-3 or TRBV12-4 and J is TRBJ2-5; tentative D call: TRBD2 (6 bases). V lost 6 bases and J 1 base, leaving 12 bases between the germline ends. The CDR3 runs to 14 residues. The CDR3 DNA reads as TGTGCCAGCAGCCCGAGGGACTTCCAAGAGACCCAGTACTTC. This sequence encodes CASSPRDFQETQYF.